Reported below is one T cell receptor beta chain. This clone was counted a few times. The antigen it binds to is not known. No base quality values were provided; no much bigger clone lies one nucleotide off. These data come from a study of cytomegalovirus exposure and HLA in healthy donors (dated by TCRdb to about 2017). Regarding the study in general: According to an earlier analysis of 550 to 750 of the donors, about 190 million T cells yielded approximately 120 million unique TCR beta sequences and more than 250 Gb of sequence data. Roughly 300 gigabases of sequencing data and roughly 90 million unique TCR sequences were included in an early release covering roughly 600 HLA-typed donors. The genetic ancestry cluster associated with self-reported Caucasian donors included 65% to 90% of the approximately 430 genotyped donors. The aim of the study was to test whether cataloging public T cell receptors could identify signatures of past pathogen exposure. The study profiled the T cell repertoires of under 850 subjects by immunosequencing and related them to cytomegalovirus serostatus. Besides the first cohort of some 670 subjects, a separate validation cohort made up of 95 to 150 different subjects was used. To predict cytomegalovirus infection status, the study combined high-throughput TCR immunosequencing, statistical association of individual TCRs with disease status, and machine learning. A later analysis re-examined previously published TCR beta repertoires from roughly 720 donors and added high-resolution HLA genotyping to investigate patterns of TCR occurrence. The later analysis used no new phenotypic data to find candidate immune exposures, relying instead on TCR beta sequences and their occurrence across donors. An earlier analysis of 587 of the donors used high-throughput TCR beta sequencing to judge whether each TCR beta V gene segment behaved as functional or pseudogenic. Donor age, sex, ethnicity and CMV serostatus were compiled alongside the repertoire data. Genome-wide SNP genotypes for about three fifths of the roughly 670 donors were used in a later genetic analysis, which treated that subset as a discovery cohort. All discovery cohort repertoires had been generated on a single sequencing platform. HLA typing included class I and class II loci at four-digit resolution. Typing coverage differed by locus: A, B, C, DRB1 and DQB1 were typed in roughly 620-630 donors, DQA1 in about 500, DPA1 in roughly 590, and DPB1 in just under 490. Several DR-DQ haplotypes were handled as single units for association and clustering because linkage in the cohort was strong. Among some 400 genotyped donors of the cohort, an average of roughly 240,000 unique TCR beta nucleotide sequences were sequenced per donor, roughly a sixth of them non-productive. The paper's findings and limits, for the study overall: Assigning TCR associations to individual alleles was difficult when HLA alleles, especially DR and DQ, strongly co-occurred. According to the authors, the approach could potentially be generalized to other disease states and immunological phenotypes. A cluster of highly shared sequence variants was judged likely to be a technical artifact of the sequencing pipeline. Some IMGT-functional V segments, including TRBV6-2 and TRBV6-3, could not be told apart with the 87-base-pair reads, so those segments were excluded. In a later analysis, HLA-associated TCR beta chains showed more clonal expansion and lower generation probabilities than non-associated chains that were equally common. Cytomegalovirus status was reported to be diagnosed by the classifier with high specificity and sensitivity in both the original and validation cohorts. A further reported finding was that TCR beta sequences accurately predicted the HLA-A and HLA-B alleles for most subjects in the first cohort. A later analysis reported that several top co-occurrence clusters appeared linked to parvovirus B19, influenza, CMV and Epstein-Barr virus. In a later analysis, TCR association rates were found to vary across HLA loci, with the most associated TCRs seen for DRB1 alleles and the fewest for HLA-C alleles. The only immune exposure information available for the cohort was CMV serostatus. Because some donors lacked HLA typing at each locus, the association tests relied only on the typed subset. In vitro tests confirmed that three of the cytomegalovirus-associated TCR beta chains recognize cytomegalovirus antigens. This cohort had only TCR beta chains sequenced, and the lack of alpha or paired-chain data limited which features could be detected. Because counts were too low, more than 15 rarely observed V segments, including chromosome 9 orphons, were left out of the earlier analysis of some 600 of the donors. The presence/absence analyses assumed that sequencing depth was roughly uniform across donors, and that assumption may not be true. The study gave a list of more than 150 TCR beta chains associated with cytomegalovirus. Correlated functional status among segregating V segments might reflect linkage disequilibrium, but an unknown experimental factor could not be ruled out. A later analysis associated about 18,000 TCR beta sequences with specific HLA alleles at a false discovery rate of 0.05. Broadly in line with IMGT annotations, most TCR beta V segments showed up in productive rearrangements about 87% or about 30% of the time in an earlier analysis of about 500 of the donors. V-gene and J-gene trimming of TCR beta chains was associated with a missense DCLRE1C variant in a later genetic analysis, and the association was replicated in an independent cohort. Most CMV-associated TCR beta chains appeared to be HLA-restricted in a later analysis, and the HLA associations seemed to be driven largely by CMV exposure. Most TCR sequences were seen in very few donors, while some public TCRs were found in many individuals. According to a later genetic analysis, donors in an Asian-associated ancestry cluster had fewer N-insertions in productive TCRs than the approximately 700-donor mean.

Libraries were constructed by the immunoSEQ multiplex PCR assay. For the multiplex PCR, a mixture combining 60 forward primers for TCR Vbeta segments and 13 reverse primers for TCR Jbeta segments was used. The CDR3 region of rearranged TCR beta genes was amplified from genomic DNA by a multiplex PCR assay. On the Illumina HiSeq System, the amplified TCR beta libraries were sequenced as 87-base-pair reads. Per the authors' processing: In a later analysis, about 80 million unique TCR beta chains were counted across the 500 to 850 repertoires, and about 10 million of these chains were shared by at least two donors. Raw reads were error-corrected and collapsed into unique sequences by a nearest-neighbor algorithm in which closely related sequences were merged to remove PCR and sequencing errors. Alignment of CDR3 sequences to IMGT reference sequences was used to assign V, D and J gene segments. For a sequence to be retained, a match of at least six nucleotides to both a V gene segment and a J gene segment was required. Rearrangements were called productive when the CDR3 lacked stop codons and stayed in frame with V and J; all others were non-productive. CDR3 was defined according to IMGT convention as the region running from the second conserved V-encoded cysteine to the conserved J-encoded phenylalanine. In an earlier analysis of roughly 610 of the donors, sequences lacking an unambiguous match to a single V gene segment were excluded. An earlier analysis of several hundred of the donors called V segments functional above 56.7% productive rearrangements and segregating when the between-donor standard deviation exceeded 5%. A statistical classification framework was built for diagnosing cytomegalovirus status from the catalog of TCR beta chain sequences. V and J gene assignment, in a later analysis, came from comparing TCR nucleotide sequences with IMGT/GENE-DB human TR gene sequences. The TCRdist pipeline was used in a later analysis to assign CDR3 sequences and most-parsimonious VDJ recombination scenarios. In a later analysis, each TCR beta chain was defined by its CDR3 amino acid sequence together with its V-gene family, and reads lacking a unique V-gene family were excluded. A later analysis removed roughly 590 highly shared, low-generation-probability nucleotide sequences to deal with suspected cross-contamination and a sequencing artifact. In a later analysis, a clonal expansion index for each public chain was calculated from normalized within-repertoire ranks of inferred template counts. In a later analysis, generation probabilities were computed with a VDJ recombination model fitted to out-of-frame rearrangements, and the resulting probabilities were checked against IGoR. A later analysis scored TCR-TCR, TCR-HLA and TCR-CMV co-occurrence with hypergeometric tests, applying a repertoire-size bias correction to TCR pairs. False discovery rates were estimated in a later analysis by permuting HLA or CMV assignments 20 times. In a later analysis, co-occurring TCRs were grouped using DBSCAN, and TCRdist sequence similarity was added for clustering within HLA-allele-positive subsets. Repertoires with fewer than 30,000 or more than 120,000 public chains were left out of co-occurrence clustering, as were a handful of repertoires with anomalous nucleotide sharing. What TCRdb holds here is the immuneACCESS table cut down to in-frame rearrangements. Part of the clones is not present; checked against another copy, under half of the missing clones reflect an unresolved V gene, and the others are unexplained. D and trimming come from the DNA, and the V and J calls and clone size come from that table. This sample has around 120,000 clones in its table, and more than 65% of those were observed once. The leading ten clones occupy about 1.8% of the sample.

The cohort consisted of some 730 healthy bone marrow donors. At the time of sampling, every cohort member was nominally healthy, though immune exposures that went unrecorded were likely present. The donor was CMV seronegative and was included in the group of a few hundred seronegative cohort members. A peripheral blood sample was provided by each donor, and peripheral blood mononuclear cells were used for TCR beta sequencing. The Qiagen DNeasy Blood Extraction Kit was used to extract genomic DNA from the blood cell samples. Trimming removed 5 bases from V and 6 bases from J, leaving 16 bases between the germline ends. The CDR3 holds 14 amino acids from the cysteine to the phenylalanine. The entry retains the CDR3 DNA only, 42 bases that are in frame from base 1. Based on the germline V gene (reference sequence), the CDR1 and CDR2 sequences are SGHAT and FQDESV.

The specimen was PBMCs. The source of this sequence is a man aged 18-30 years in good health and CMV-seronegative. The receptor chain draws on TRBV11-1 and TRBJ1-2; TRBD1 could be the D gene, as 5 bases match. Read as DNA, the sequence is TGTGCCAGCAGCATCAATCAGGGTAGGAATGGCTACACCTTC. Translated, this gives CASSINQGRNGYTF.